These 16 T cell receptor beta chains share one sample of origin, sequenced in a study of cytomegalovirus exposure and HLA in healthy donors. Clones were sequenced by immunoSEQ multiplex PCR, and TCRdb holds only the in-frame ones, with some missing. The data contain roughly 120,000 clones, roughly 93% of them seen just once; the ten biggest clones take up around 1.2%. Material: PBMCs. These receptors originate from a young woman in good health and CMV-seronegative.

This chain links TRBV5-1 with TRBJ2-5, with 16 bases lining up with TRBD2. The germline V gene encodes CDR1 SGHRS and CDR2 YFSETQ. The CDR3 covers 18 residues. V was clipped by 3 bases and J by 4 bases; unmatched bases: 9. In nucleotides, the CDR3 is TGCGCCAGCAGCTCAGGGGGACTAGCGGGGGGGTCCGTAGAGACCCAGTACTTC. Translating gives CASSSGGLAGGSVETQYF.

This chain links TRBV29-1 with TRBJ1-1; tentatively, D is TRBD1 (5 bases). V was cut by 3 bases and J by 3 bases, with 14 bases left in between. The CDR3 has 14 residues. Looked up from germline, CDR1 is SQVTM and CDR2 is ANQGSEA. CDR3 residues: CSVDFLRGDTEAFF. In DNA form, the CDR3 reads TGCAGCGTTGATTTCCTAAGGGGCGACACTGAAGCTTTCTTT.

The gene calls are TRBV9 and TRBJ2-1, with 11 bases lining up with TRBD2. CDR3 length: 19 amino acids. CDR1 is SGDLS and CDR2 is YYNGEE in the germline V gene. The V gene end was trimmed by 0 bases and the J gene end by 6 bases; junction bases not matched to a gene: 14. The CDR3 DNA is TGTGCCAGCAGCGTAGGTCCTGAACTTAGCGGGAGGGGGGGCAATGAGCAGTTCTTC. Its translation: CASSVGPELSGRGGNEQFF.

The chain is built from TRBV18 and TRBJ2-2, with TRBD2 identical over 7 bases. The CDR3 has 16 amino acids. Germline CDR1 is KGHSH and CDR2 is LQKENI. J lost 6 bases, V lost 4 bases, and 11 bases had no gene match. CDR3 bases: TGTGCCAGCTCACAAATCAGCCCTGCGGGGGCCGGGGAGCTGTTTTTT. Encoded protein: CASSQISPAGAGELFF.

The chain combines TRBV7-6 with TRBJ2-3; D is possibly TRBD1 (5 bases). The CDR3 spans 17 residues. The V and J ends lost 1 base and 2 bases respectively, with 16 bases between them. Germline-derived CDR1 and CDR2 are SGHVS and FNYEAQ. CDR3 nucleotides: TGTGCCAGCAGCTTAGTAGGGGCCCTACCCCCCACAGATACGCAGTATTTT. Translated: CASSLVGALPPTDTQYF. The full variable domain, completed using reference TRBV7-6 and TRBJ2-3, is GAGVSQSPRYKVTKRGQDVALRCDPISGHVSLYWYRQALGQGPEFLTYFNYEAQQDKSGLPNDRFSAERPEGSISTLTIQRTEQRDSAMYRCASSLVGALPPTDTQYFGPGTRLTVL.

The chain recombines TRBV9 with TRBJ2-1, with D perhaps TRBD1 (5 bases). Germline CDR1 SGDLS, CDR2 YYNGEE. CDR3 length: 16 residues. V lost 0 bases, J lost 2 bases, and 12 bases lay in between. The CDR3 here is CASSVVQGGAYNEQFF. In DNA, the CDR3 is TGTGCCAGCAGCGTAGTGCAGGGTGGCGCCTACAATGAGCAGTTCTTC.

V gene TRBV27 combines with J gene TRBJ2-7, with D perhaps TRBD2 (5 bases). This CDR3 has 14 residues. Germline V gene lookup returns CDR1 MNHEY and CDR2 SMNVEV (reference sequence). The V end was cut by 6 bases, the J end by 0 bases, with 12 bases between. CDR3 coding DNA: TGTGCCAGCAGCTCATTTGGGAGCTCCTACGAGCAGTACTTC. Translating gives CASSSFGSSYEQYF.

This sequence joins TRBV14 and TRBJ2-3; D may be TRBD2 (7 bases). Germline values: CDR1 SGHDN, CDR2 FVKESK. Trimming cost V 4 bases and J 1 base, with 12 bases left between them. The CDR3 is 15 residues long. The CDR3 loop reads CASSLAGAGTDTQYF. CDR3 sequence (DNA): TGTGCCAGCAGCCTGGCGGGGGCTGGCACAGATACGCAGTATTTT. Variable domain in full (rest from reference TRBV14 and TRBJ2-3): EAGVTQFPSHSVIEKGQTVTLRCDPISGHDNLYWYRRVMGKEIKFLLHFVKESKQDESGMPNNRFLAERTGGTYSTLKVQPAELEDSGVYFCASSLAGAGTDTQYFGPGTRLTVL.

This rearrangement joins TRBV9 to TRBJ2-3; 7 nucleotides align to TRBD2. V gave up 7 bases and J gave up 2 bases; unmatched junction bases: 10. CDR3 length: 15 residues. Germline V lookup: CDR1 SGDLS, CDR2 YYNGEE. CDR3 sequence reads: CASGRAGFLTDTQYF. CDR3 DNA: TGTGCCAGCGGGAGGGCGGGGTTCCTCACAGATACGCAGTATTTT. The full variable domain, in which reference TRBV9 and TRBJ2-3 provide the parts outside the CDR3, is DSGVTQTPKHLITATGQRVTLRCSPRSGDLSVYWYQQSLDQGLQFLIQYYNGEERAKGNILERFSAQQFPDLHSELNLSSLELGDSALYFCASGRAGFLTDTQYFGPGTRLTVL.

The rearrangement uses TRBV7-9 and TRBJ1-6; D may be TRBD1 (5 bases). Germline CDR1 and CDR2: SEHNR and FQNEAQ (reference sequence). Between the trimmed V and J ends, which lost 2 bases and 7 bases, there was a span of 12 bases. The CDR3 is 15 residues long. CDR3 sequence: CASSLRVQGNSPLHF. The CDR3 nucleotides read TGTGCCAGCAGCTTACGTGTGCAGGGAAATTCACCCCTCCACTTT.

V and J are TRBV27 and TRBJ2-3; 11 nucleotides line up with TRBD2. Germline CDR1 reads MNHEY; CDR2 reads SMNVEV (reference sequence). The CDR3 loop spans 16 amino acids. The J segment lost 2 bases and the V segment lost 3 bases, leaving 4 bases of the junction unmatched. The CDR3 sequence: CASSFIAGGYTDTQYF. As DNA, the CDR3 is TGTGCCAGCAGTTTTATAGCGGGAGGGTACACAGATACGCAGTATTTT.

The V gene is TRBV6-6, the J gene TRBJ1-3, with D possibly being TRBD1 (6 bases). The CDR3 spans 14 residues. The germline V gene encodes CDR1 MNHNY and CDR2 SVGAGI (reference sequence). V lost 8 bases and J lost 4, with 15 bases in between. CDR3 sequence reads: CASGRGASGNTIYF. The CDR3 nucleotides read TGTGCCAGCGGGCGGGGGGCCTCGGGAAACACCATATATTTT.

The CDR3 is CASKARGGAGGPNEQYF. DNA of the CDR3: TGTGCCAGCAAAGCCCGGGGAGGGGCGGGGGGGCCTAACGAGCAGTACTTC. V is TRBV27 and J is TRBJ2-7; 9 nucleotides match TRBD2. The CDR3 has 17 residues. Germline CDR1 reads MNHEY; CDR2 reads SMNVEV (reference sequence). V shed 7 bases and J 5 bases; nucleotides not matched to a gene: 18.

The chain is built from TRBV6-5 and TRBJ1-4, with 7 bases matching TRBD1. The germline V gene encodes CDR1 MNHEY and CDR2 SVGAGI. V lost 4 bases and J lost 4; bases outside the gene matches: 3. This CDR3 is 14 amino acids long. The CDR3 DNA sequence: TGTGCCAGCAGTTCGACAGGGCTTAATGAAAAACTGTTTTTT. Its translation: CASSSTGLNEKLFF.

The chain couples TRBV2 to TRBJ2-5; 10 nucleotides line up with TRBD2. There are 15 residues in the CDR3. Germline V lookup: CDR1 SNHLY, CDR2 FYNNEI. Germline trimming cut 1 base from V and 2 bases from J; bases unmatched to any gene: 1. This chain's CDR3 is CASSEERGGQETQYF. CDR3 coding DNA: TGTGCCAGCAGTGAAGAGCGGGGGGGGCAAGAGACCCAGTACTTC.

This chain joins TRBV5-8 and TRBJ1-1; D unresolved. Looked up from germline, CDR1 is SGHTS and CDR2 is YDEGEE. The germline V and J ends were trimmed by 2 bases and 1 base, with 6 bases remaining between them. The CDR3 totals 13 residues. In nucleotides, the CDR3 is TGTGCCAGCAGCTTCGGGGAGAACACTGAAGCTTTCTTT. Protein product: CASSFGENTEAFF.